The 10 T cell receptor beta chains reported below all come from one sample, sequenced in a study of T cell responses to AZD1222 COVID-19 vaccine. Using immunoSEQ multiplex PCR, the repertoire was profiled, and TCRdb retains in-frame clones only, with some absent. In the table there are tens of thousands of clones, about 90% of which are singletons. The sample consisted of peripheral blood, taken on day 0 of AZD1222 vaccination. The receptors were sampled from an adult in good health.

Only one count was recorded for this clone. V usage is TRBV5-1 and J usage is TRBJ1-2; 12 nucleotides agree with TRBD1. Trimming removed 4 bases from V and 4 bases from J; junction bases left unmatched: 5. The CDR3 runs 15 residues. CDR1 is SGHRS and CDR2 is YFSETQ in the germline V gene. The CDR3 DNA reads as TGCGCCAGCAGCGAGGGACAGGGGGCCTCCTATGGCTACACCTTC. Amino acid sequence: CASSEGQGASYGYTF.

The V call is TRBV7-9, the J call TRBJ2-7; 10 bases are shared with TRBD2. The V gene's germline CDR1 is SEHNR and CDR2 FQNEAQ (reference sequence). After removal of 8 bases from V and 5 bases from J, the junction contained 15 bases not matched to a gene. This CDR3 contains 16 residues. The CDR3 protein is CASLGYPGLAGDEQYF. CDR3 bases: TGTGCCAGCCTGGGGTACCCCGGGCTAGCGGGAGACGAGCAGTACTTC. Together with reference TRBV7-9 and TRBJ2-7, the CDR3 gives the full variable domain: DTGVSQNPRHKITKRGQNVTFRCDPISEHNRLYWYRQTLGQGPEFLTYFQNEAQLEKSRLLSDRFSAERPKGSFSTLEIQRTEQGDSAMYLCASLGYPGLAGDEQYFGPGTRLTVT.

The chain couples TRBV4-1 to TRBJ1-1, with a possible D match to TRBD1 (5 bases). V lost 1 base to trimming and J lost 2 bases, with 14 bases between them. The germline V gene has CDR1 MGHRA and CDR2 YSYEKL. The CDR3 has 16 residues. Written as DNA, the CDR3 is TGCGCCAGCAGCCAAGCGCTCCCGGGACTTAACACTGAAGCTTTCTTT. Amino acids: CASSQALPGLNTEAFF.

The gene calls are TRBV24-1 and TRBJ2-7, with 7 bases that match TRBD2. Looked up from germline, CDR1 is KGHDR and CDR2 is SFDVKD. The CDR3 runs to 14 residues. J lost 2 bases, V lost 7 bases, and 7 bases had no gene match. CDR3 DNA: TGTGCCACCAGGTCTAGCGGACCCACCTACGAGCAGTACTTC. Encoded protein: CATRSSGPTYEQYF.

The chain carries TRBV27 and TRBJ2-3; 7 nucleotides match TRBD2. Losses at the gene ends were 2 bases for V and 11 bases for J; bases not matched to a gene: 13. The CDR3 totals 15 residues. The germline V gene has CDR1 MNHEY and CDR2 SMNVEV (reference sequence). CDR3 DNA sequence: TGTGCCAGCAGTTTAATGGGGACTCCGACGGGGGGGCAGTATTTT. Its translation: CASSLMGTPTGGQYF.

The rearrangement joins TRBV11-3 to TRBJ1-2; no firm D call. The germline V and J ends were trimmed by 1 base and 8 bases, with 14 bases remaining between them. The CDR3 contains 14 residues. Germline values: CDR1 SGHNT, CDR2 YENEEA. For the CDR3, the DNA is TGTGCCAGCAGCTTAGTTTTTTTCTACCAAGGCTACACCTTC. It translates to CASSLVFFYQGYTF.

This chain connects TRBV9 to TRBJ1-5, with a tentative D call TRBD1 (6 bases). V was cut by 4 bases and J by 1 base, with 12 bases left in between. Germline V gene lookup returns CDR1 SGDLS and CDR2 YYNGEE. The CDR3 is 15 amino acids. In DNA, the CDR3 is TGTGCCAGCAGCAAGGGGGGGGCCAGCAATCAGCCCCAGCATTTT. Translated: CASSKGGASNQPQHF.

This clone appeared once. CDR3 DNA: TGTGCCTGGAGTGGAGGAGGTGGAAACACCATATATTTT. Encoded protein: CAWSGGGGNTIYF. The chain recombines TRBV30 with TRBJ1-3, with no clear D. The CDR3 contains 13 residues. The V end lost 1 base, the J end lost 3 bases, and 7 bases lay between the germline ends. The germline gives CDR1 GTSNPN, CDR2 SVGIG (reference sequence).

J is TRBJ1-2 and V is TRBV29-1; possible D gene TRBD1, 5 bases. Germline loops: CDR1 SQVTM, CDR2 ANQGSEA. Trimming pared 3 bases from V and 8 bases from J, leaving 13 bases between. This CDR3 has 12 residues. The CDR3 DNA follows: TGCAGCGTTGATATTGGGGCCGGGGGCTACACCTTC. Amino acid sequence: CSVDIGAGGYTF. Drawing the rest from reference TRBV29-1 and TRBJ1-2, the complete variable domain is SAVISQKPSRDICQRGTSLTIQCQVDSQVTMMFWYRQQPGQSLTLIATANQGSEATYESGFVIDKFPISRPNLTFSTLTVSNMSPEDSSIYLCSVDIGAGGYTFGSGTRLTVV.

This chain joins TRBV10-3 and TRBJ2-3; 8 bases are a match to TRBD2. Unmatched junction bases numbered 4, after V lost 3 bases and J lost 5 bases. The CDR3 spans 14 residues. Germline assignment: CDR1 ENHRY and CDR2 SYGVKD. The CDR3, as DNA: TGTGCCATCAGTGATACGGGAGGGATAGATACGCAGTATTTT. It encodes CAISDTGGIDTQYF.